A selection of T cell receptor beta chains follows, all from one sample in a study of T cells in Graves' hyperthyroidism and ophthalmopathy. TCRdb reprocessed the multiplex PCR reads via MiXCR and lists one record per CDR3 protein. The sample lists around 480,000 distinct CDR3 sequences, roughly 14% occurring once. Sequenced: blood. The receptors originated from a woman aged 18-30 years with Graves' hyperthyroidism. The CDR3 runs from the conserved cysteine through the conserved F or W. The order of the fields is J gene, V gene, clone size, D gene, CDR3 DNA, CDR3 protein. D genes are given only for firm matches. Size is omitted from some rows. Given values are once, few, many or a class for expanded clones.

j_gene: TRBJ2-3
v_gene: TRBV19
abundance: many
d_gene: NA
CDR3nt: TGTGCCAGTAGTATTTCCGGACGTGACACAGATACGCAGTATTTT
CDR3aa: CASSISGRDTDTQYF

j_gene: TRBJ2-5
v_gene: TRBV27
abundance: many
d_gene: TRBD2
CDR3nt: TGTGCCAGCAGGCAAGCGGGGGCCCAAGAGACCCAGTACTTC
CDR3aa: CASRQAGAQETQYF

j_gene: TRBJ2-4
v_gene: TRBV13
abundance: many
d_gene: NA
CDR3nt: NA
CDR3aa: CASSSSILGLAKNIQYF

j_gene: TRBJ2-1
v_gene: TRBV29-1
abundance: few
d_gene: TRBD1
CDR3nt: TGCAGCGTTGAAGACAGACAGGGATGGCACAATGAGCAGTTCTTC
CDR3aa: CSVEDRQGWHNEQFF

j_gene: TRBJ2-1
v_gene: TRBV12-3/TRBV12-4
abundance: many
d_gene: NA
CDR3nt: TGTGCCAGCAGCGAGGGACTGGAGCGTAATGAGCAGTTCTTC
CDR3aa: CASSEGLERNEQFF

j_gene: TRBJ2-3
v_gene: TRBV5-1
abundance: many
d_gene: TRBD1
CDR3nt: TGCGCCAGCAGAGAACAGACAGGGTCGGATACGCAGTATTTT
CDR3aa: CASREQTGSDTQYF

j_gene: TRBJ1-5
v_gene: TRBV3-1
abundance: many
d_gene: NA
CDR3nt: TGTGCCAGCAGCCAAGTTGTCCGAGATCAGCCCCAGCATTTT
CDR3aa: CASSQVVRDQPQHF

j_gene: TRBJ2-1
v_gene: TRBV7-3
abundance: few
d_gene: TRBD2
CDR3nt: TGTGCCAGCAGCTTAGGTAGCGGGGGGGGCGGTGAGCAGTTCTTC
CDR3aa: CASSLGSGGGGEQFF

j_gene: TRBJ1-2
v_gene: TRBV4-2
abundance: few
d_gene: TRBD1
CDR3nt: TGTGCCAGCAGCCAAACGACAGGGAACTATGGCTACACCTTC
CDR3aa: CASSQTTGNYGYTF

j_gene: TRBJ2-5
v_gene: TRBV12-5
abundance: once
d_gene: TRBD1
CDR3nt: TGTGCTAGTCTACCCGGGACAGGGGAAGAGACCCAGTACTTC
CDR3aa: CASLPGTGEETQYF

j_gene: TRBJ1-5
v_gene: TRBV20-1
abundance: few
d_gene: TRBD1
CDR3nt: TGCAGTGCTATGAAACAGGGGGATCAGCCCCAGCATTTT
CDR3aa: CSAMKQGDQPQHF

j_gene: TRBJ1-6
v_gene: TRBV27
abundance: many
d_gene: NA
CDR3nt: TGTGCCAGCAGTTTAACGATTCTGGCAGGGGACTCACCCCTCCACTTT
CDR3aa: CASSLTILAGDSPLHF

j_gene: TRBJ2-1
v_gene: TRBV11-3
abundance: few
d_gene: TRBD1
CDR3nt: TGTGCCAGCAGCTCGGGACAGGGTATCACTAATGAGCAGTTCTTC
CDR3aa: CASSSGQGITNEQFF

j_gene: TRBJ2-1
v_gene: TRBV11-2
abundance: many
d_gene: TRBD2
CDR3nt: TGTGCCAGCAGCTTAGGACCTTCGGTAGCGGGGTACAATGAGCAGTTCTTC
CDR3aa: CASSLGPSVAGYNEQFF

j_gene: TRBJ2-5
v_gene: TRBV27
abundance: many
d_gene: TRBD1
CDR3nt: TGTGCCAGCAGGAAGGACAGGGCCCAAGAGACCCAGTACTTC
CDR3aa: CASRKDRAQETQYF

j_gene: TRBJ1-5
v_gene: TRBV28
abundance: few
d_gene: NA
CDR3nt: TGTGCCAGCACCTCAAATCAGCCCCAGCATTTT
CDR3aa: CASTSNQPQHF

j_gene: TRBJ1-1
v_gene: TRBV12-3/TRBV12-4
abundance: few
d_gene: NA
CDR3nt: TGTGCCAGCAGCCCTTTCTCATCTGAAGCTTTCTTT
CDR3aa: CASSPFSSEAFF

j_gene: TRBJ2-7
v_gene: TRBV20-1
abundance: NA
d_gene: TRBD2
CDR3nt: TGCAGTGCTAGAGATCCCGGGACTAGCGGGAAGAGCTCCTACGAGCAGTACTTC
CDR3aa: CSARDPGTSGKSSYEQYF

j_gene: TRBJ2-1
v_gene: TRBV4-1
abundance: NA
d_gene: TRBD2
CDR3nt: TGCGCCAGCAGCCAAGTTAGCGGGGGGGGCTACAATGAGCAGTTCTTC
CDR3aa: CASSQVSGGGYNEQFF

j_gene: TRBJ1-2
v_gene: TRBV12-3/TRBV12-4
abundance: many
d_gene: TRBD1
CDR3nt: TGTGCCAGCAGTTTACCCACTACAGGGGATGGCTACACCTTC
CDR3aa: CASSLPTTGDGYTF

j_gene: TRBJ2-3
v_gene: TRBV7-9
abundance: NA
d_gene: TRBD2
CDR3nt: TGTGCCAGCAACTTAGGGCTAGCGGGCACAGATACGCAGTATTTT
CDR3aa: CASNLGLAGTDTQYF

j_gene: TRBJ1-2
v_gene: TRBV20-1
abundance: many
d_gene: NA
CDR3nt: TGCAGTGCTAGAGCCAAGCTTTATCTTTATGGCTACACCTTC
CDR3aa: CSARAKLYLYGYTF

j_gene: TRBJ2-5
v_gene: TRBV7-9
abundance: many
d_gene: NA
CDR3nt: TGTGCCAGCAGCGACCGAGGGCCGAGCCAAGAGACCCAGTACTTC
CDR3aa: CASSDRGPSQETQYF

j_gene: TRBJ1-2
v_gene: TRBV5-6
abundance: many
d_gene: NA
CDR3nt: TGTGCCAGCACCAAGTCCGGGGGGCCGCTATCCTATGGCTACACCTTC
CDR3aa: CASTKSGGPLSYGYTF

j_gene: TRBJ1-6
v_gene: TRBV20-1
abundance: NA
d_gene: TRBD1
CDR3nt: TGCAGTGCTACCCAGGGGGAGGGGTCACCCCTCCACTTT
CDR3aa: CSATQGEGSPLHF

j_gene: TRBJ2-1
v_gene: TRBV7-9
abundance: NA
d_gene: NA
CDR3nt: TGTGCCAGCAGCTTCAAACAGGGGACTTACAATGAGCAGTTCTTC
CDR3aa: CASSFKQGTYNEQFF

j_gene: TRBJ2-5
v_gene: TRBV11-2
abundance: once
d_gene: NA
CDR3nt: TGTGCCAGCACTCAGACTACCCCCCTCGGCCCTGCGAGAATGGCCCAGTACTTC
CDR3aa: CASTQTTPLGPARMAQYF

j_gene: TRBJ2-5
v_gene: TRBV20-1
abundance: few
d_gene: NA
CDR3nt: TGCAGTTACGGACTGACAAAGACCCAGTACTTC
CDR3aa: CSYGLTKTQYF

j_gene: TRBJ2-1
v_gene: TRBV29-1
abundance: NA
d_gene: NA
CDR3nt: TGCAGCGTTGAGGGACAGCGGGAGTCCTACAATGAGCAGTTCTTC
CDR3aa: CSVEGQRESYNEQFF

j_gene: TRBJ1-1
v_gene: TRBV27
abundance: many
d_gene: TRBD1
CDR3nt: TGTGCCAGCAGTTTTTACTCACCTACAGGGGACACTGAAGCTTTCTTT
CDR3aa: CASSFYSPTGDTEAFF

j_gene: TRBJ1-2
v_gene: TRBV7-9
abundance: few
d_gene: NA
CDR3nt: TGTGCCAGCAGCTTAGGCCTGGAAGGCTACACCTTC
CDR3aa: CASSLGLEGYTF

j_gene: TRBJ1-1
v_gene: TRBV24-1
abundance: many
d_gene: NA
CDR3nt: TGTGCCACCAGTGATTTAAGGGACACTGAAGCTTTCTTT
CDR3aa: CATSDLRDTEAFF

j_gene: TRBJ1-6
v_gene: TRBV7-8
abundance: many
d_gene: NA
CDR3nt: TGTGCCAGCAGCTGGACAGATTCACCCCTCCACTTT
CDR3aa: CASSWTDSPLHF